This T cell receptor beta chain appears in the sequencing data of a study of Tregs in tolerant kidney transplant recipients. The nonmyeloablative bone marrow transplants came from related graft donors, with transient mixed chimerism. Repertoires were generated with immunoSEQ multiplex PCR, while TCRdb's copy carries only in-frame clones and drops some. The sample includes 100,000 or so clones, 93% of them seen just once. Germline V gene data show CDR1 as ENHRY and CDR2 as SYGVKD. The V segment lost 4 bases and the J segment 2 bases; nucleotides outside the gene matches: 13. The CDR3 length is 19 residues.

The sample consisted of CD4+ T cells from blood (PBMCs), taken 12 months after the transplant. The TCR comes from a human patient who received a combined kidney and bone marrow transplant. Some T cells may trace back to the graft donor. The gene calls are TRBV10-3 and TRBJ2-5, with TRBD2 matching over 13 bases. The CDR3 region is CAISVTGTSGESNQETQYF. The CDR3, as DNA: TGTGCCATCAGTGTCACGGGGACTAGCGGGGAATCTAATCAAGAGACCCAGTACTTC.